This T cell receptor beta chain was retrieved from a study of early T cells in non-severe SARS-CoV-2 infection. The wider study: Chains from this unsorted whole-blood bulk RNA could not be paired.

Study outcomes and limitations: Private and CD4 specificities were missed by VDJdb matching, skewed to anti-spike CD8.

TCRdb reanalysed the 5' RACE reads using MiXCR and keeps one entry per CDR3 protein. The sample lists 77,000 or so distinct CDR3 sequences, about 15% occurring once. Of note for this clonotype: What it binds is not known.

The germline V gene has CDR1 MGHDK and CDR2 SYGVNS. This CDR3 contains 13 residues. Trimming removed 8 bases from V and 6 bases from J, with 16 bases in between. V and J are TRBV25-1 and TRBJ1-2; D unclear. Sequenced material: whole blood, taken at baseline. The TCR comes from an adult who was a healthcare worker with PCR-confirmed SARS-CoV-2 infection or an uninfected control (not recorded which). The CDR3 is CASRTNTANGYTF. For the CDR3, the DNA is TGTGCCAGCCGTACCAATACAGCGAATGGCTACACCTTC.